Reported below is one T cell receptor (beta chain). As originally analysed: Researchers report that nucleated cell counts were estimated from reference gene primer amplification. The method was immunoSEQ multiplex PCR; TCRdb's version includes in-frame clones alone and lacks a portion of them. V, J and clone size are taken as reported in that table, and D and trimming were inferred from the DNA itself. The sample lists roughly 60,000 clones, roughly 92% occurring once. The data are from a study of blood T cell repertoires in COVID-19. Study in general: The United States, Italy and Spain supplied acute and convalescent COVID-19 samples. PBMCs, B-cell-depleted T cells, or T cells were the source of the cDNA or gDNA that made up the material.

The sequence derives from a human donor in a cohort sampled during active COVID-19. Sequenced input: peripheral blood.

CDR3 loop: CASSLARGRGYEQYF. CDR3 DNA sequence: TGTGCCAGCAGCTTAGCCCGGGGGAGGGGCTACGAGCAGTACTTC. The V call is TRBV11-2, the J call TRBJ2-7, with 7 bases fitting TRBD2. The CDR3 is made up of 15 amino acids. V was clipped by 1 base and J by 3 bases; unmatched bases: 6. Germline V gene lookup returns CDR1 SGHAT and CDR2 FQNNGV.